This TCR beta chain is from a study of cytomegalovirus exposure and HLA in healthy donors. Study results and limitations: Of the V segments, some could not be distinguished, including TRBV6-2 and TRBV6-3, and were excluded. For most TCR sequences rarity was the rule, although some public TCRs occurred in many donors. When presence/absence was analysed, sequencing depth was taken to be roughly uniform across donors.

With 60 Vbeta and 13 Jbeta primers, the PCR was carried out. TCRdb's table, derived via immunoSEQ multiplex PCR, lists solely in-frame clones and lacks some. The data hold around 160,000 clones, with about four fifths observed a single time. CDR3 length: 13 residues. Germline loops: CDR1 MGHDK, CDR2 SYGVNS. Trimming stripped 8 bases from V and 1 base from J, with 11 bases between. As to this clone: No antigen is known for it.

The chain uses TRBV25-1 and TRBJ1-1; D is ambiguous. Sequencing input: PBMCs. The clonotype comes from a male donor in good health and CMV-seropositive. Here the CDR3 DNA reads TGTGCCAGCTGTGGCGGGGAGAACACTGAAGCTTTCTTT. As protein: CASCGGENTEAFF.